This T cell receptor (beta chain) was retrieved from a study of cytomegalovirus exposure and HLA in healthy donors. Study-level results: Earlier findings revealed that most TCR beta V segments proved productive either about 87% or about 30% of the time. Differences between HLA loci emerged in a later analysis of TCR association rates, with DRB1 most and HLA-C fewest.

A remark on this clone: Its antigen is still unknown.

It was with 60 Vbeta and 13 Jbeta primers that the PCR ran. This table comes from immunoSEQ multiplex PCR, and its TCRdb copy is limited to in-frame clones, with some not included. The data show approximately 200,000 clones, less than 85% seen once. The receptor's source is a man aged 25 to 40 in good health and CMV-seropositive. Material: PBMCs.

Here the CDR3 reads CASSLDPGCDYEQYF. For the CDR3, the DNA is TGCGCCAGCAGCTTGGACCCAGGGTGCGACTACGAGCAGTACTTC. The rearrangement links TRBV5-1 to TRBJ2-7; tentatively, D is TRBD1 (5 bases). Germline CDR1 SGHRS, CDR2 YFSETQ. Between the trimmed V and J ends, which lost 0 bases and 3 bases, there was a span of 13 bases. CDR3 size: 15 residues.